The entry below gives a single TCR beta chain sequence along with its context. This specimen belongs to a study of blood T cell repertoires in COVID-19. Germline V CDR1 and CDR2: SGHTA, FQGNSA. The V and J ends lost 4 bases and 0 bases respectively, with 4 bases between them. The length of the CDR3 is 13 residues. Sequencing was performed with immunoSEQ multiplex PCR; in TCRdb, only in-frame clones are kept and a portion is missing. Altogether more than 200,000 clones are present, 75% to 90% being singletons, with the ten largest covering around 4%. Sequenced input: PBMCs or T cells enriched from blood (not recorded which). The chain joins TRBV7-2 to TRBJ1-3; D unresolved. The TCR originated in a woman in her 30s who had recovered from COVID-19. CDR3 bases: TGTGCCAGCAGCTCGGGCTCTGGAAACACCATATATTTT. Translating it yields CASSSGSGNTIYF. The full variable domain, its missing parts supplied by reference TRBV7-2 and TRBJ1-3, is GAGVSQSPSNKVTEKGKDVELRCDPISGHTALYWYRQSLGQGLEFLIYFQGNSAPDKSGLPSDRFSAERTGGSVSTLTIQRTQQEDSAVYLCASSSGSGNTIYFGEGSWLTVV.